The subject of this entry is one TCR beta chain. Its matching antigen is unknown. The data were obtained in a study of shared clonotypes between healthy human individuals. The study, taken as a whole, reports: Naive subsets generally had larger estimated richness than memory subsets. It was observed that roughly 5.1% of naive CD4 clonotypes were shared across a handful of donors. Investigators expected sequencing depth to affect clonotype sharing among donors.

Original data processing: Junction-only sequences without quality scores were provided by ImmunoSEQ, so filtering was different. Sequencing used immunoSEQ multiplex PCR; TCRdb keeps in-frame clones, though not all of them. V and J calls and clone size are copied from that table; D and trimming were computed from the DNA. The sample yields about 2 million clones, over 85% seen once. The ends lost 0 bases at V and 10 bases at J; junction bases unmatched: 10. This CDR3 has 16 amino acids. CDR1 is SGDLS, CDR2 YYNGEE, per germline. Only CD45RO-negative cells positively selected for CCR7 counted as naive CD8 cells, so terminally differentiated effector memory CD45RA+ cells were excluded.

The sequence came from a man younger than 35 in good health. The chain joins TRBV9 to TRBJ2-1; 10 bases are a match to TRBD2. The sample consisted of naive CD8+ T cells sorted from blood. The CDR3 loop is CASSVVPAGGLMEQFF. In nucleotides, the CDR3 is TGTGCCAGCAGCGTAGTCCCAGCGGGGGGGCTTATGGAGCAGTTCTTC.